The following is a TCR beta chain sequence with its context. The target antigen is unknown. The sample originates from a study of blood T cells in healthy people across ages. Study-wide results and caveats: Age brought a roughly linear fall in TCR beta diversity measured per million T cells.

With a J-beta primer mix and a sample-barcoded 5' primer, a second PCR ran about 6 to 11 cycles. Researchers report that a template-switch adaptor with 12 random nucleotides tagged each cDNA molecule. Any given sample supplied a minimum of 2.5 million CDR3-containing paired-end reads. A single record per CDR3 protein comes from TCRdb applying MiXCR to the 5' RACE reads. Among roughly 1,800,000 distinct CDR3 sequences listed, about 50% were seen once. Extractions gave at least 5.5 micrograms of total RNA per sample. The clonotype comes from a woman aged 40 to 50 in good health. Material: blood.

The CDR3 here is CASSLELDSPLHF. The DNA of the CDR3 is TGTGCCAGCAGCTTAGAATTGGATTCACCCCTCCACTTT. This sequence joins TRBV7-2 and TRBJ1-6, with no clear D. Germline V gene lookup returns CDR1 SGHTA and CDR2 FQGNSA. V shed 1 base and J shed 8 bases, with 6 bases lying between them. This CDR3 spans 13 amino acids.